Listed here is a single T cell receptor beta chain. Autoimmune disease history or systemic immunosuppression led to patient exclusion. Method: immunoSEQ multiplex PCR; TCRdb's copy keeps in-frame clones and lacks some. The sample lists some 82,000 clones; about 91% were seen once. The data stem from a study of OX40 agonist ivuxolimab in advanced cancers. Turning to the study itself: Given to patients was ivuxolimab, an agonistic anti-OX40 (CD134) antibody.

Germline V CDR1 and CDR2: SGHTA, FQGTGA. V trimming: 2 bases; J trimming: 5 bases; junction bases outside the gene matches: 6. The length of the CDR3 is 14 residues. Sequencing used CD4+ or CD8+ T cells sorted from blood, obtained in a trial of the OX40 agonist ivuxolimab. The source of this sequence is an adult with an advanced solid tumor such as melanoma, head and neck, liver or kidney cancer. The rearrangement uses TRBV7-3 and TRBJ2-7, with 7 nucleotides matching TRBD1. The CDR3 region is CASSLAGGLDEQYF. In DNA form, the CDR3 reads TGTGCCAGCAGCTTAGCAGGGGGTCTAGACGAGCAGTACTTC.